These 14 T cell receptor gamma chains came from one sample sequenced in a study of gamma-delta T cells after stem cell transplantation. TCRdb reprocessed the RT-PCR reads through CATT. This sample has roughly 200 gamma-chain clones, with about 4.8% found just once. The specimen was gamma-delta T cells. The receptors were gathered from a human donor. It is not recorded whose cells these are; they may come from a transplant donor.

This clone is medium-sized (0.01 to 0.1%) within its sample. This probably arose from a read error, given a far larger clone one base away. Other DNA sequences in this sample translate to the same CDR3. V is TRGV9 and J is TRGJP. Germline V gene lookup returns CDR1 GITISATS and CDR2 ISYDGTV (reference sequence). The length of the CDR3 is 15 residues. CDR3 in amino acids: CALWGQELGKKIKVF. CDR3 sequence (DNA): TGTGCCTTGTGGGGCCAAGAGCTGGGCAAAAAAATCAAGGTATTT.

This clone ranks as medium-sized. Given a far larger clone just one base away, this is likely a sequencing read error. The same CDR3 can be traced to other DNA sequences in this sample. The chain is built from TRGV9 and TRGJP. CDR1 is GITISATS and CDR2 is ISYDGTV in the germline V gene (reference sequence). This CDR3 has 15 residues. CDR3 in amino acids: CALWGQELGKKIKVF. The CDR3 DNA reads as TGTGCCTTGTGGGGCCAAGAGTTGGGCAAAAAAATCAAGGTGTTT.

Of note for this clone: The protein that TCRdb holds for this DNA derives from a much larger clone and differs from the translated DNA at residue 14, which likely indicates a read error; the protein shown here is translated from the DNA. J is TRGJP and V is TRGV9. The CDR3 contains 16 residues. CDR1 and CDR2 (germline): GITISATS, ISYDGTV (reference sequence). The CDR3 nucleotides are TGTGCCTTGTGGGAGCCCCCAGAGTTGGGCAAAAAAATCGAGGTATTT. Protein sequence: CALWEPPELGKKIEVF.

This clone was counted between two and nine times. The protein held in TCRdb is that of a much larger clone and does not match this DNA's translation at residue 6, likely because of a read error; the protein shown is translated from the DNA. The rearrangement links TRGV9 to TRGJP. The CDR3 covers 16 residues. Germline loops: CDR1 GITISATS, CDR2 ISYDGTV (reference sequence). The trim removed 3 bases at V and 4 bases at J, leaving 3 bases unmatched. The CDR3 coding sequence is TGTGCCTTGTGGGAGCCTCAAGAGTTGGGCAAAAAAATCAAGGTATTT. Translated, it gives CALWEPQELGKKIKVF.

Worth noting for this clone: A far larger clone is a single base away, which makes a read error likely. The J gene is TRGJP, the V gene TRGV9. The CDR3 sequence is 22 residues long. Germline V gene data show CDR1 as GITISATS and CDR2 as ISYDGTV (reference sequence). Trimming at V came to 3 bases and at J to 5 bases, leaving 22 bases not matched to a gene. CDR3 bases: TGTGCCTTGTGGGAGATGGCTTCGCATGTCTCACAGAAAGAGTTGGGCAAAAAAATCAAGGTATTT. Encoded protein: CALWEMASHVSQKELGKKIKVF.

Turning to this clone: A far larger clone is just one base off, so this is likely a read error. Other DNA sequences from this sample encode an identical CDR3 as well. The rearrangement links TRGV9 to TRGJ1 or TRGJ2. The CDR3 sequence is 12 residues long. Germline CDR1 and CDR2: GITISATS and ISYDGTV (reference sequence). The CDR3: CALWEVPYKKLF. The CDR3 DNA is TGTGCCCTGTGGGAGGTGCCGTATAAGAAACTCTTT.

This clone was counted only a few times. A far larger clone differs by one base, so this is likely a read error. This chain links TRGV9 with TRGJP. In germline, CDR1 is GITISATS, CDR2 ISYDGTV (reference sequence). The CDR3 loop spans 18 amino acids. DNA of the CDR3: TGTGCCTTGTGGAAGGTGCATGCAGGGGAGTTGGGCAAAAAAATCAAGGTATTT. It yields the protein CALWKVHAGELGKKIKVF.

The table lists this clone with a few counts. A far larger clone is off by one base, so a read error is likely. Other DNA sequences in the same sample also yield this CDR3. The chain is built from TRGV9 and TRGJP. The CDR3 sequence is 22 residues long. The germline gives CDR1 GITISATS, CDR2 ISYDGTV (reference sequence). CDR3 in DNA: TGCGCCTTGTGGGAGATAGCTTCGCATGTCTCACAGAAAGAGTTGGGCAAAAAAATCAAGGTATTT. This sequence encodes CALWEIASHVSQKELGKKIKVF.

In this sample, this clone is medium-sized. Given a much more abundant clone one base away, this may be a read error. The sample holds other DNA sequences that translate to the same CDR3. This chain joins TRGV9 and TRGJP. This CDR3 has 16 residues. Looked up from germline, CDR1 is GITISATS and CDR2 is ISYDGTV (reference sequence). CDR3: CALWEVRELGKKIKVF. The CDR3 DNA is TGTGCCTTGTGGGAGGTGCGAGAGTTGGGCAAAAAAATCAAGGTATTC.

As for this clone: This likely came from a read error, as a far larger clone is one base away. The genes are TRGV9 and TRGJ1 or TRGJ2. Trimming removed 0 bases from V and 16 bases from J; junction bases left unmatched: 15. The CDR3 length is 13 residues. Germline CDR1 reads GITISATS; CDR2 reads ISYDGTV (reference sequence). In DNA form, the CDR3 reads TGTGCCTTGTGGGAGGTGCAAGGGTATAGGAAGCTCTTT. As protein: CALWEVQGYRKLF.

Details on this clone: A read error likely explains why the TCRdb protein, taken from a much larger clone, differs from this DNA's translation at residue 3; the protein shown is translated from the DNA. The J gene is TRGJ1 or TRGJ2, the V gene TRGV2. Germline values: CDR1 EGSNGY, CDR2 YDSYNSKV. The CDR3 is made up of 13 amino acids. The DNA for the CDR3 is TGTGCCATCTGGGACGGGCCTAGTTATAAGAAACTCTTT. Translating gives CAIWDGPSYKKLF.

There are a few counts of this clone. A far larger clone is one nucleotide away, so this likely arose from a read error. CDR3 sequence: CALWEVLQELGKKIKVF. The CDR3 DNA reads as TGTGCCTTGTGGGAGGTGCTCCAAGAGTTGGGCAAAAAAATCAAGGTATTT. This sequence joins TRGV9 and TRGJP. CDR1 and CDR2 (germline): GITISATS, ISYDGTV (reference sequence). The junction had 3 bases not matched to a gene; V was cut back by 0 bases and J by 4 bases. CDR3 size: 17 residues.

By sample share, this clone is medium-sized. This likely came from a read error, as a far larger clone is one base away. The chain couples TRGV2 to TRGJ1 or TRGJ2. J gave up 0 bases and V 5 bases, and 7 bases lay outside the gene matches. The CDR3 length is 14 residues. Per the germline V gene, CDR1 is EGSNGY and CDR2 is YDSYNSKV. CDR3 sequence (DNA): TGTGCCACCTGGGGCGGTTCGAATTATTATAAGAAACTCTTT. It codes for CATWGGSNYYKKLF.

This clone is labeled hyperexpanded. Other DNA sequences of this sample code for an identical CDR3. The chain combines TRGV9 with TRGJ1 or TRGJ2. Unmatched junction bases numbered 9, after V lost 4 bases and J lost 0 bases. Germline V gene lookup returns CDR1 GITISATS and CDR2 ISYDGTV (reference sequence). The CDR3 length is 15 residues. The CDR3 DNA reads as TGTGCCTTGTGGGAAAACACCTCGAATTATTATAAGAAACTCTTT. Amino acids: CALWENTSNYYKKLF.